This T cell receptor (beta chain) was sequenced during a study of PD-L1 blockade in urothelial cancer. For the study at large: Intravenous atezolizumab, 1,200 mg every 3 weeks, was begun by patients around 2014. Male sex and bladder-origin urothelial cancer characterized twenty-five of the 29 patients. Analysis of blood occurred 3 weeks (second dose) and 6 weeks after treatment start.

The length of the CDR3 is 19 residues. Trimming took 0 bases from V and 5 from J, leaving 28 bases between them. CDR1 SQVTM and CDR2 ANQGSEA come from the germline V gene. Repertoires were generated with immunoSEQ multiplex PCR, while TCRdb's copy carries only in-frame clones and drops some. In the table there are more than 45,000 clones, approximately 83% of which are singletons. The TCR comes from a man between 60 and 75 years old with urothelial cancer. The rearrangement links TRBV29-1 to TRBJ1-2; no clear D gene. Sequences were derived from PBMCs, sampled around atezolizumab (anti-PD-L1) treatment. The DNA for the CDR3 is TGCAGCGTTGAAGAGCCCCCGGGCGACAAAAGGGAGGGAAGGTATGGCTACACCTTC. This codes for CSVEEPPGDKREGRYGYTF.